This TCR beta chain was sequenced for a study of neoadjuvant anti-PD-1 for oral cavity cancer (dated by TCRdb to 2020 to 2023). As for the study more broadly: Three to four biweekly doses of nivolumab at 3 mg/kg were mostly administered to patients before curative-intent surgical resection. The parent correlative cohort had roughly 12 patients and a response rate of 33%. For patients who did not progress, a fourth nivolumab dose was given around day 43, followed by definitive surgical resection on days 50-56. Under RECIST 1.1, a patient counted as a responder if showing complete response, partial response or stable disease, and as a non-responder if showing progression.

The paper's findings and limits, for the study overall: Higher pretreatment blood Treg/Th17 ratios correlated with higher pretreatment blood TCRbeta clonality and lower post-treatment tumor TCRbeta clonality. Only a few patients per response group were included in the TCR analyses, and larger cohorts for validation were called for by the authors. After neoadjuvant nivolumab, significantly higher T cell clonality (Gini index) was found within PBMCs in non-responders than in responders.

To note about this clone: The specificity of this receptor is unknown. No qualities accompany the bases; no much larger clone lies one base away.

Read against the paper, the sample's time point label means: after neoadjuvant nivolumab, at surgical resection. None of the patients had received prior systemic or radiation treatment, and all were newly diagnosed with stage II-IVA oral cavity squamous cell carcinoma. The cohort was composed of patients with HPV-negative, locally advanced oral cavity squamous cell carcinoma. No culture maintenance or expansion was done, as the peripheral blood mononuclear cells went straight to analysis. The samples were obtained from a longitudinal correlative study of a single-arm phase II trial testing neoadjuvant nivolumab in oral cavity squamous cell carcinoma. Subject-matched pre- and post-treatment PBMCs and tumors from three responders and three non-responders were subjected to genomic DNA-based TCRbeta sequencing. Peripheral blood mononuclear cells were collected once before nivolumab treatment and again after treatment, at the time of surgery. The Maxwell RSC DNA from Cells kit was used to extract genomic DNA from PBMCs.

Measured from the cysteine to the phenylalanine, the CDR3 is 19 residues long. The read is trimmed to its CDR3 DNA, 57 bases read in frame from base 1. For deep sequencing, each PBMC sample was run in six replicates, with libraries mostly built from approximately 520 ng of input genomic DNA. The immunoSEQ hsTCRbeta kit was used to prepare TCRbeta libraries according to the manufacturer's instructions. An Illumina NovaSeq 6000 S4 flow cell was used to sequence the final libraries, which had first been combined to 3 nM. The paper's data handling went like this. The immunoSEQ Analyzer handled quality control and preprocessing of the raw data. The analysis was restricted to productive rearrangements, with each unique CDR3 amino acid sequence defining a clonotype. Repertoire clonality was estimated as the Gini-Simpson index, computed with the R package tcR. Student's t test was used to compare Gini indices, while Pearson correlation assessed associations with tumor size change. TCRdb re-hosts the immuneACCESS table, in-frame sequences only. Its copies lack some clones; in the studies checked, an unresolved V gene accounts for under half of them, and the cause for the rest is not known. That table is the source of V, J and clone size, and D and trimming were worked out from the DNA. The sample table records over 11,000 clones; roughly four fifths of these occur just once. The ten largest account for 2% to 2.5% of the sample.

The chain is encoded by TRBV21-1 joined to TRBJ1-6; TRBD1, the table's D call, was not compared with the DNA. TRBV21-1 is noted as a pseudogene. The TCR originated in a person aged 40 to 85 with oral cavity squamous cell carcinoma. Specimen: PBMCs, collected after nivolumab (anti-PD-1) treatment. The CDR3 in this case is CASSKEETATDVYNSPLHF. The base sequence is TGTGCCAGCAGCAAAGAGGAAACAGCCACCGATGTTTATAATTCACCCCTCCACTTT.